These 17 T cell receptor beta chains were all obtained from the same sample, sequenced in a study of blood T cells in healthy people across ages. For the second PCR, which ran for roughly 6 to 12 cycles, a sample-barcoded 5' primer and a J-beta primer mix were used. Each CDR3 protein is one row after TCRdb ran MiXCR on the 5' RACE reads. This repertoire shows about a million distinct CDR3 sequences, roughly 52% found once; its top ten account for around 15%. The material sequenced was blood. The receptors were gathered from a man aged 30 to 39 in good health.

This clonotype was counted only a few times. The J gene is TRBJ2-7, the V gene TRBV7-2; D is unclear. The V and J ends lost 5 bases and 2 bases respectively, with 13 bases between them. This CDR3 region has 14 residues. CDR1 and CDR2 from the germline V gene are SGHTA and FQGNSA. The CDR3 sequence is CASSPRRRTYEQYF. CDR3 in DNA: TGTGCCAGCAGCCCACGCAGGCGGACCTACGAGCAGTACTTC.

The chain couples TRBV4-3 to TRBJ1-2; the D gene is possibly TRBD1 (5 bases). CDR1 and CDR2 from the germline V gene are LGHNA and YSLEER. CDR3 length: 16 residues. The V end was cut by 0 bases, the J end by 4 bases, with 15 bases between. The CDR3 DNA reads as TGCGCCAGCAGCCAAGATCCTGGGGGATCGGGCTATGGCTACACCTTC. It specifies CASSQDPGGSGYGYTF.

The chain combines TRBV6-5 with TRBJ2-3; tentatively, D is TRBD2 (5 bases). CDR3 length equals 11 residues. CDR1 MNHEY and CDR2 SVGAGI come from the germline V gene. Trimming cost V 6 bases and J 9 bases, with 10 bases left between them. The CDR3 spells CASSQRATQYF. The CDR3 DNA is TGTGCCAGCAGCCAGAGGGCCACGCAGTATTTT.

This chain's CDR3 is CASSSPVLAGGPNEQFF. In nucleotides, the CDR3 is TGTGCCAGCAGCTCGCCAGTACTAGCGGGGGGGCCCAATGAGCAGTTCTTC. The chain employs TRBV5-4 and TRBJ2-1; TRBD2 agrees at 13 bases. The CDR3 extends over 17 amino acids. Trimming removed 3 bases from V and 6 bases from J; junction bases left unmatched: 9. In germline, CDR1 is SGHNT, CDR2 YYREEE (reference sequence).

The chain recombines TRBV12-3 or TRBV12-4 with TRBJ2-7; 9 bases are shared with TRBD1. The junction had 4 bases not matched to a gene; V was cut back by 8 bases and J by 2 bases. The CDR3 spans 13 residues. As DNA, the CDR3 is TGTGCCAGCCTCGGGACAGGGCCCTACGAGCAGTACTTC. This sequence encodes CASLGTGPYEQYF.

There are a few counts of this clonotype. The gene calls are TRBV6-6 and TRBJ2-3; no clear D. The germline CDR1 and CDR2 sequences are MNHNY and SVGAGI (reference sequence). V lost 6 bases and J lost 0, with 19 bases in between. This CDR3 region has 17 residues. The CDR3: CASSTRVRTASTDTQYF. The CDR3 DNA sequence: TGTGCCAGCAGCACAAGGGTGAGGACGGCTAGCACAGATACGCAGTATTTT.

There are many counts of this clonotype. V usage is TRBV3-1 and J usage is TRBJ2-7; D not resolved. Germline V lookup: CDR1 LGHDT, CDR2 YNNKEL (reference sequence). This CDR3 spans 14 amino acids. Deletions cut 3 bases from V and 0 bases from J, with 9 bases between. The CDR3 loop is CASSHRANSYEQYF. The DNA of the CDR3 is TGTGCCAGCAGCCACCGGGCCAACTCCTACGAGCAGTACTTC.

This clonotype has just a few counts. This chain joins TRBV30 and TRBJ1-1; possibly TRBD1 for D (5 bases). The CDR3 spans 12 residues. CDR1 and CDR2 from the germline V gene are GTSNPN and SVGIG (reference sequence). The V end lost 8 bases, the J end lost 3 bases, and 13 bases lay between the germline ends. The CDR3 bases are TGTGCCGGGTCAGGGTCGGACACTGAAGCTTTCTTT. Its translation is CAGSGSDTEAFF.

The V call is TRBV20-1, the J call TRBJ2-7, with 7 bases lining up with TRBD1. This CDR3 comprises 14 residues. Germline-derived CDR1 and CDR2 are DFQATT and SNEGSKA (reference sequence). J was trimmed by 0 bases and V by 7 bases; bases with no gene match: 9. The CDR3 here is CSGQDRLSSYEQYF. The CDR3 nucleotides read TGCAGTGGCCAGGACAGGCTGAGCTCCTACGAGCAGTACTTC.

V gene TRBV12-3 or TRBV12-4 combines with J gene TRBJ2-7; possible D gene TRBD1, 6 bases. The V end lost 5 bases, the J end lost 4 bases, and 15 bases lay between the germline ends. This CDR3 has 14 amino acids. The CDR3 region is CASSVQGHFYEQYF. CDR3 bases: TGTGCCAGCAGTGTTCAGGGACACTTTTACGAGCAGTACTTC.

This clonotype was detected only a few times. The V and J genes are TRBV9 and TRBJ2-3; 11 bases fit TRBD1. The germline V gene encodes CDR1 SGDLS and CDR2 YYNGEE. J lost 5 bases, V lost 3 bases, and 5 bases had no gene match. CDR3 length: 15 amino acids. Here the CDR3 reads CASSARTGGIDTQYF. The DNA for the CDR3 is TGTGCCAGCAGCGCCAGGACAGGGGGCATAGATACGCAGTATTTT. Full variable domain (rest looked up from reference TRBV9 and TRBJ2-3): DSGVTQTPKHLITATGQRVTLRCSPRSGDLSVYWYQQSLDQGLQFLIQYYNGEERAKGNILERFSAQQFPDLHSELNLSSLELGDSALYFCASSARTGGIDTQYFGPGTRLTVL.

This clonotype was seen only a few times. The chain is built from TRBV4-1 and TRBJ2-3; a possible D gene is TRBD2 (6 bases). The CDR3 has 17 residues. The ends were cut back, 1 base at V and 0 bases at J, with 14 bases in the middle. The germline V gene encodes CDR1 MGHRA and CDR2 YSYEKL. For the CDR3, the DNA is TGCGCCAGCAGCCAAGGGGCTCTAGCGACAAGCACAGATACGCAGTATTTT. It translates to CASSQGALATSTDTQYF.

Turning to this clonotype: One junction end does not reproduce the germline sequence, and a read error may be involved. The V gene is TRBV7-9, the J gene TRBJ1-1, with D possibly TRBD1 on 5 matching bases. From germline, CDR1 is SEHNR and CDR2 FQNEAQ (reference sequence). The CDR3 loop spans 13 amino acids. The CDR3 reads CASRAQENTEAFF. The CDR3 nucleotides are TGTGCCAGCAGAGCACAGGAGAACACTGAGGCTTTCTTT.

The chain combines TRBV27 with TRBJ1-2, with TRBD1 as a possible D gene (5 bases). Germline V gene lookup returns CDR1 MNHEY and CDR2 SMNVEV (reference sequence). V was clipped by 3 bases and J by 6 bases, with 14 bases between them. The CDR3 extends over 14 amino acids. CDR3 residues: CASSFKGLPHGYTF. The CDR3 nucleotides read TGTGCCAGCAGTTTCAAGGGACTGCCCCATGGCTACACCTTC.

As for this clonotype: An end of the junction differs from the germline gene, which may be a read error. The chain is built from TRBV4-3 and TRBJ1-4; TRBD1 is a possible D gene (5 bases). This CDR3 region has 17 residues. In germline, CDR1 is LGHNA, CDR2 YSLEER. The CDR3 region is CASNQDQGKALKEKLFF. Written as DNA, the CDR3 is TGCGCCAGCAACCAAGATCAGGGAAAGGCCCTAAAGGAAAAACTGTTTTTT.

This clonotype was picked up a small number of times. The CDR3, as DNA: TGCGCCAGCAGCCGTGGGGGGGAATACGAGCAGTACTTC. This translates into CASSRGGEYEQYF. The chain carries TRBV5-1 and TRBJ2-7, with 7 nucleotides matching TRBD2. Unmatched junction bases numbered 5, after V lost 4 bases and J lost 4 bases. The germline V gene encodes CDR1 SGHRS and CDR2 YFSETQ. This CDR3 comprises 13 residues.

The chain combines TRBV2 with TRBJ2-6; D gene ambiguous. Germline lookup yields CDR1 SNHLY and CDR2 FYNNEI. Trimming removed 11 bases from V and 0 bases from J, with 23 bases in between. The CDR3 runs 18 residues. In DNA, the CDR3 is TGTGCCGTCGCGCTTAGACCGAGAACGGTCTCTGGGGCCAACGTCCTGACTTTC. Protein sequence: CAVALRPRTVSGANVLTF.